This T cell receptor (beta chain) appears in the sequencing data of a study of blood T cell repertoires in COVID-19. The overall study: Some COVID-19 samples were acute and others convalescent; all came from the United States, Italy and Spain. From T cells, B-cell-depleted T cells, or PBMCs came the material, which was cDNA or gDNA.

This CDR3 is built from 13 residues. The trim removed 7 bases at V and 5 bases at J, leaving 7 bases unmatched. Original handling: From reference gene primer amplification, estimates of nucleated cell counts were derived. Assay: immunoSEQ multiplex PCR; the TCRdb copy retains only in-frame clones and omits some. V and J calls and clone size follow that table, whereas D and trimming were derived from the DNA. The table has about 150,000 clones, around three quarters seen once; the top ten hold roughly 1.7%. This clone occurred once. The sequence was obtained from a man at least 80 years old with acute or convalescent COVID-19. The chain has TRBV12-3 or TRBV12-4 and TRBJ1-1, with 7 bases that match TRBD1. Sample: peripheral blood. CDR3 residues: CASTQGEGTEAFF. The DNA of the CDR3 is TGTGCCAGCACTCAGGGGGAAGGGACTGAAGCTTTCTTT.